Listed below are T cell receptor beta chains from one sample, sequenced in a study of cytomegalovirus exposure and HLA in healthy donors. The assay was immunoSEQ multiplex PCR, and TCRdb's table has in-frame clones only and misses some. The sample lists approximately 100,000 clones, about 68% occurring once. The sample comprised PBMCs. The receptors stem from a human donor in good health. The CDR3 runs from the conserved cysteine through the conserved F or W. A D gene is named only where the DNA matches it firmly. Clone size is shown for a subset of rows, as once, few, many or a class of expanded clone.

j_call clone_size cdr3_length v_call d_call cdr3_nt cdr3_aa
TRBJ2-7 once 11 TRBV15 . TGTGCCACCAGCAGCCTCTACGAGCAGTACTTC CATSSLYEQYF
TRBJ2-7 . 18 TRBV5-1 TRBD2 TGCGCCAGCAGCTTGGTCACGACTAGCGGGGGACACTCCTACGAGCAGTACTTC CASSLVTTSGGHSYEQYF
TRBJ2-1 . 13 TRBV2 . TGTGCCAGCAGTGAAGCTCAGGGGGGTGAGCAGTTCTTC CASSEAQGGEQFF
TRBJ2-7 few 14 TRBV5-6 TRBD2 TGTGCCAGCAGCCGGGTCGGGGGGACCTACGAGCAGTACTTC CASSRVGGTYEQYF
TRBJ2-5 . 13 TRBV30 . TGTGCCTGGAGTAATGGACAGCAAGAGACCCAGTACTTC CAWSNGQQETQYF
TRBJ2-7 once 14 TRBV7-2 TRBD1 TGTGCCAGCAGTCTAGGGGGCTCGACCTACGAGCAGTACTTC CASSLGGSTYEQYF
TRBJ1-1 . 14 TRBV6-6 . TGTGCCAGCAGTTACCAGGCAATGAACACTGAAGCTTTCTTT CASSYQAMNTEAFF
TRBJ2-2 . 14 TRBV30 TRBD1 TGTGCCTGGAGGGACAGGGTGAACACCGGGGAGCTGTTTTTT CAWRDRVNTGELFF
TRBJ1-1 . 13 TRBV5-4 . TGTGCCAGCAGCCCAAGACACCCCACTGAAGCTTTCTTT CASSPRHPTEAFF
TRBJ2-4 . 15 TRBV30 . TGTGCCTGGAGCACCCCTTGGGGGCTAAAAAACATTCAGTACTTC CAWSTPWGLKNIQYF
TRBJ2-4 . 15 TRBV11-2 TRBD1 TGTGCCAGCAGCTACCTCCGGGACAGGGGACACATTCAGTACTTC CASSYLRDRGHIQYF
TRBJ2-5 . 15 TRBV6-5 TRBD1 TGTGCCAGCAGTCCATTTGGACAGGTCCAAGAGACCCAGTACTTC CASSPFGQVQETQYF
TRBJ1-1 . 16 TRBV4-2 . TGTGCCAGCAGCCAAGATCAGGCCAGTATAAACACTGAAGCTTTCTTT CASSQDQASINTEAFF
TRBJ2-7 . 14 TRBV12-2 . TGTGCAAGTCGCTTAGTCGTGACTTCCTACGAGCAGTACTTC CASRLVVTSYEQYF
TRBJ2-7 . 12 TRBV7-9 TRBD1 TGTGCCAGCAGCGACAGGGTTTACGAGCAGTACTTC CASSDRVYEQYF
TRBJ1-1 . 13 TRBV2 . TGTGCCAGCAGTCTGACAGGGAACACTGAAGCTTTCTTT CASSLTGNTEAFF
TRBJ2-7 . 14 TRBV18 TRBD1 TGTGCCAGCTCAGTGGGACAGGGGGTGTACGAGCAGTACTTC CASSVGQGVYEQYF
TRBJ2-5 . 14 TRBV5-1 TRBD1 TGCGCCAGCAGGACGGCAGGGGGCGGGGAGACCCAGTACTTC CASRTAGGGETQYF
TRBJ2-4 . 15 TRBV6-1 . TGTGCCAGCCGATTCCGCCTTCTGACAGAGGACATTCAGTACTTC CASRFRLLTEDIQYF
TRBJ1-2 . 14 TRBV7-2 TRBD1 TGTGCCAGCAGCGCCGGACAGGGGCTGTACGGCTACACCTTC CASSAGQGLYGYTF
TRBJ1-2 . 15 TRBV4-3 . TGCGCCAGCAGCCAAGATCATTCGAGGGGGTATGGCTACACCTTC CASSQDHSRGYGYTF
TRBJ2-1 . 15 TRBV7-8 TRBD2 TGTGCCAGCAGTCCTACTCTGGGACTAGCAGGTGAGCAGTTCTTC CASSPTLGLAGEQFF
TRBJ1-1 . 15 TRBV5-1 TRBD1 TGCGCCAGCACCAAACAGGGGGGTATGAACACTGAAGCTTTCTTT CASTKQGGMNTEAFF
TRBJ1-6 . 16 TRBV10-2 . TGCGCCAGCAGTGGGGGGGGAGGGGCCTATAATTCACCCCTCCACTTT CASSGGGGAYNSPLHF
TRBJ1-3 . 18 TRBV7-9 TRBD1 TGTGCCAGCAGCCCGGGGACAGGCTCAAGTCTCTCTGGAAACACCATATATTTT CASSPGTGSSLSGNTIYF
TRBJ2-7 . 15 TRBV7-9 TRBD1 TGTGCCAGCAGCTTTGCGGGGACAGGGGGCCACGAGCAGTACTTC CASSFAGTGGHEQYF
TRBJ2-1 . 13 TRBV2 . TGTGCCAGCAGTGAGAACACCTACAATGAGCAGTTCTTC CASSENTYNEQFF
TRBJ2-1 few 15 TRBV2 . TGTGCCAGCAGTGAATTTGGGACTCCTTTCAATGAGCAGTTCTTC CASSEFGTPFNEQFF
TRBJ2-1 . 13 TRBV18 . TGTGCCAGCTCACCACAGGGGTACAATGAGCAGTTCTTC CASSPQGYNEQFF
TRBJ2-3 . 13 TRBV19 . TGTGCCAGTTCGGCTAGCGGCACAGATACGCAGTATTTT CASSASGTDTQYF
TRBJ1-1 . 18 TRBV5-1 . TGCGCCAGCAGCTTGTTGCCGGGAACCGGACTAATGAACACTGAAGCTTTCTTT CASSLLPGTGLMNTEAFF
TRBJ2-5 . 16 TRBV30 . TGTGCCTGGAGCCCGGGGGAGGGGGGGGACCAAGAGACCCAGTACTTC CAWSPGEGGDQETQYF
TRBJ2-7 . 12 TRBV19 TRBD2 TGTGCCAGTGGGGGGGGACTCTACGAGCAGTACTTC CASGGGLYEQYF
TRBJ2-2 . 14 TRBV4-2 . TGTGCCAGCAGCCGAGAGAAGGGGACCGGGGAGCTGTTTTTT CASSREKGTGELFF
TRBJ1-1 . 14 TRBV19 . TGTGCCAGTAGTATCCCCTCGGGACATAGCGAAGCTTTCTTT CASSIPSGHSEAFF
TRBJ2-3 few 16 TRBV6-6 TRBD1 TGTGCCAGCAGTTACCGAGGGGGACAGGGTGGGGATACGCAGTATTTT CASSYRGGQGGDTQYF